This T cell receptor (beta chain) appears in the sequencing data of a study of beta chain features in type 1 diabetes. This clone was observed a few times. Its target is not known. Germline CDR1 and CDR2: SGHRS and YFSETQ. V was shortened by 2 bases and J by 6 bases, with 20 bases between the two germline ends. The CDR3 sequence is 17 residues long. Study-level findings and limits: All four CD4+ subsets from Type 1 diabetes patients carried moderately but significantly shorter TCRB CDR3s. More deletions and fewer insertions at VDJ junctions were seen in type 1 diabetes patients. Relative to healthy donors, patients appeared to have naive, central memory and Treg TCRB repertoires that were more similar.

What was sequenced were expressed TCRB transcripts, since all of the isolated RNA had been reverse transcribed. The method was immunoSEQ multiplex PCR; TCRdb's version includes in-frame clones alone and lacks a portion of them. Of over 600,000 clones in the sample, 9.5% to 15% were seen once. This chain connects TRBV5-1 to TRBJ2-2; no clear D gene. The receptor was isolated from a man between 25 and 39 years old with type 1 diabetes. Input material: naive CD4+ T cells from blood. This CDR3 reads CASSLGSGSAKPGELFF. Here the CDR3 DNA reads TGCGCCAGCAGCTTAGGAAGTGGGTCAGCGAAGCCCGGGGAGCTGTTTTTT. Full variable domain (remainder filled in from reference TRBV5-1 and TRBJ2-2): KAGVTQTPRYLIKTRGQQVTLSCSPISGHRSVSWYQQTPGQGLQFLFEYFSETQRNKGNFPGRFSGRQFSNSRSEMNVSTLELGDSALYLCASSLGSGSAKPGELFFGEGSRLTVL.